This is a list of T cell receptor beta chains from one sample in a study of T cells in localized non-small cell lung cancer. Here immunoSEQ multiplex PCR was the method, and the copy in TCRdb shows in-frame clones only, minus some. The sample includes approximately 10,000 clones, around 82% of them seen just once. The source was peripheral blood mononuclear cells, collected before any cancer treatment. The receptor source for this set is a female donor over 55 with stage II lung adenocarcinoma. The conserved cysteine and the conserved F or W are not part of the CDR3 here. The size of a clone is reported for some rows only, either as once, few or many, or as a class for expanded clones.

V gene,clone size,CDR3 protein
TRBV28,-,ASSLVRGPNNEAF
TRBV15,-,ATSGGGDYT
TRBV7-9,-,ASSPQSTNEKLF
TRBV7-9,-,ASSLVGVEQY
TRBV6-6,-,ASSYTAHSGNTIY
TRBV5-1,-,ASSLAGENEKLF
TRBV18,-,ASSPDRALGYT
TRBV19,-,ASSTGAGQSPYEQY
TRBV28,-,ASSLWDREMGEKLF
TRBV5-1,few,ASSLEQTLTDTQY
TRBV30,-,AWSSSQGGTQPQH
TRBV2,-,ASSGGPTETQY
TRBV2,-,ASSESTLGRNTEAF
TRBV27,-,ASRTFEAGNTEAF
TRBV4-2,few,ASSQGRETYSNQPQH
TRBV29-1,-,SVRGDSIQSRANVLT
TRBV7-2,-,ASSYVWDGYT
TRBV28,once,ASSFIGIRGYT
TRBV5-5,-,ASSLAGTDTQY
TRBV10-3,few,AISDPDRGITDTQY
TRBV5-1,-,ASSSQGQGDEKLF
TRBV4-3,-,ASSQVWNSGNTIY
TRBV19,-,ASSAPLEGYQPQH
TRBV5-5,few,ASSLGQGDGYT
TRBV5-1,-,ASSLAGRPSSEQY
TRBV7-9,-,ASRLMNTEAF
TRBV4-1,once,ASSQGGWVGNEKLF
TRBV7-9,once,ASSLRGITNEKLF
TRBV28,-,ASSLYRLWTPRTSDSSYEQY
TRBV28,once,ASSPQGSHQPQH
TRBV5-1,-,ASSFTGMSGYEQY
TRBV5-1,few,ASSLDSEGTQY
TRBV7-2,-,ASSLVGNTEAF
TRBV14,-,ASSQGPQRADTQY
TRBV28,-,ASSPSDRRSGNTIY
TRBV20-1,-,SARRVAEAF
TRBV7-2,-,ASSSRQPPNYGYT
TRBV7-8,once,ASSSTGGDGYT
TRBV10-3,once,AISFNRDTEAF
TRBV4-2,-,ASSRGSSSYEQY
TRBV28,-,ASRSFLAGAYNEQF
TRBV19,-,ASSIDRESGDYT
TRBV4-1,-,ASSQVGRGVRKNYGYT
TRBV19,few,ASRSANRAGNTIY
TRBV7-9,-,ASSSGHRGLRGNTIY
TRBV5-1,-,ASSLNLYEQY
TRBV7-3,-,ASSPRGSSYNEQF
TRBV7-2,-,ASSGYNEQF
TRBV5-8,-,ASNRGGAGQETQY
TRBV10-3,-,AISARGQGTTNEKLF
TRBV5-1,-,ASSLETKTKAF
TRBV5-1,-,ASGQGQNTEAF
TRBV5-4,few,ASSLGPPYEQY